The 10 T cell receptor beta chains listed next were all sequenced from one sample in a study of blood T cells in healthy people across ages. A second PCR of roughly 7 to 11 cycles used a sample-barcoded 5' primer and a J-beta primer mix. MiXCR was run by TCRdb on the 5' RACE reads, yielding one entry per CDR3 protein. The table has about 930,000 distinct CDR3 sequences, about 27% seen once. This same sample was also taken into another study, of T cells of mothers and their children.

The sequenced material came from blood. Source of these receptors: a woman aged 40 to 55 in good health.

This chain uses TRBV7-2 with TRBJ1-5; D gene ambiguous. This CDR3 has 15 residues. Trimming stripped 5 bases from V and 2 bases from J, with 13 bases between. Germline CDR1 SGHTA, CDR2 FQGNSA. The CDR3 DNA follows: TGTGCCAGCAGCCCCGAGGCGGTCCGCAATCAGCCCCAGCATTTT. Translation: CASSPEAVRNQPQHF.

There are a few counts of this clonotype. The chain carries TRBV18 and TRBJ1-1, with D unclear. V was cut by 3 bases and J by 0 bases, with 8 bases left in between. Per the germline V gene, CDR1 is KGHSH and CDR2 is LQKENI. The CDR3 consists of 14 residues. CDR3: CASSPPSLNTEAFF. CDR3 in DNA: TGTGCCAGCTCACCGCCTTCCTTGAACACTGAAGCTTTCTTT.

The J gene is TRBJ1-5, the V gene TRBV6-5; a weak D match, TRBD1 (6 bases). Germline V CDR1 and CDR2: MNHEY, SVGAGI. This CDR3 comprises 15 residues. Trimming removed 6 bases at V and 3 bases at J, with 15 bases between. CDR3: CASSPWSGDNQPQHF. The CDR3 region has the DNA TGTGCCAGCAGCCCCTGGTCAGGGGACAATCAGCCCCAGCATTTT.

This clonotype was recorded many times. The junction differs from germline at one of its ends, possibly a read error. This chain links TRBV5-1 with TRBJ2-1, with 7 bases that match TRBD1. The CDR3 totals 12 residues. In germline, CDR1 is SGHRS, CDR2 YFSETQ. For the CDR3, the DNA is TGTGCCAGCAGTTTTCAGGGGGATGAGCAGTTCTTC. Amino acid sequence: CASSFQGDEQFF.

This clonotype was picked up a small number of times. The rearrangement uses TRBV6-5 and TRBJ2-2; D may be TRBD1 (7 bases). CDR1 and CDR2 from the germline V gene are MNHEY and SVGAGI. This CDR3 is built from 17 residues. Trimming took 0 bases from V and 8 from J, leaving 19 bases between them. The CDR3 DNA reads TGTGCCAGCAGTTACTCGATTTCGCGGCAGGGGGGAGGGGAGCTGTTTTTT. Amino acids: CASSYSISRQGGGELFF.

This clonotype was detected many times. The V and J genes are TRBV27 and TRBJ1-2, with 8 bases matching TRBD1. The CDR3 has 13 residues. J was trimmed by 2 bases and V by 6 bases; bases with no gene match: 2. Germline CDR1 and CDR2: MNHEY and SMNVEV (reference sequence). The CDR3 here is CASRAGGNYGYTF. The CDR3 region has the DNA TGTGCCAGCAGGGCAGGGGGCAACTATGGCTACACCTTC.

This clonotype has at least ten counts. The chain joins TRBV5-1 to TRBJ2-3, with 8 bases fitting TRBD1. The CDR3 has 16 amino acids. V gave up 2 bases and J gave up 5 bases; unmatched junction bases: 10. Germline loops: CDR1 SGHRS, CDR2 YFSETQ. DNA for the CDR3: TGCGCCAGCAGCTTTGGACAGGGCGTCGTTGGAGATACGCAGTATTTT. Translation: CASSFGQGVVGDTQYF.

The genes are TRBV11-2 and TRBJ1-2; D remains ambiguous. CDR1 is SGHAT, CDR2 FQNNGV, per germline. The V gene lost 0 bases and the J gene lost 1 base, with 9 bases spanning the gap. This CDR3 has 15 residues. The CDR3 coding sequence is TGTGCCAGCAGCTTAGAACCCGGGCTTAACTATGGCTACACCTTC. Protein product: CASSLEPGLNYGYTF.

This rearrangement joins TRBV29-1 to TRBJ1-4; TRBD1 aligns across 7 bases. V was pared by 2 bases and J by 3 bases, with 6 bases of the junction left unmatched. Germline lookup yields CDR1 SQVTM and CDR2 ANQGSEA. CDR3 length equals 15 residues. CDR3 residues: CSVEYGTAPNEKLFF. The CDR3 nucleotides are TGCAGCGTTGAATACGGGACAGCTCCTAATGAAAAACTGTTTTTT.

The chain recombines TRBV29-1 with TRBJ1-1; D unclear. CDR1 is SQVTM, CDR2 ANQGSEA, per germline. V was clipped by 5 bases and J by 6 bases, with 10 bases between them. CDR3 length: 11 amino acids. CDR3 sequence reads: CSVTDVAEAFF. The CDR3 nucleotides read TGCAGCGTTACGGATGTCGCTGAAGCTTTCTTT.